Shown below are 32 T cell receptor beta chains from a single sample sequenced in a study of beta chain features in type 1 diabetes. The authors reverse transcribed all of the isolated RNA, so sequencing captured expressed TCRB transcripts. Profiling relied on immunoSEQ multiplex PCR, and the TCRdb table lists in-frame clones only, not all of them. The sample lists 220,000 or so clones; 68% were seen once. Sequencing input: naive CD4+ T cells from blood. Receptors were obtained from a man younger than 40 in good health.

The chain has TRBV7-9 and TRBJ2-1; D remains ambiguous. Germline loops: CDR1 SEHNR, CDR2 FQNEAQ (reference sequence). With 8 bases removed from V and 6 bases from J, the gap between germline ends came to 20 bases. The CDR3 is 15 residues long. In DNA, the CDR3 is TGTGCCAGCTTCGCCGGGTCTGATCGTAGCAATGAGCAGTTCTTC. Encoded protein: CASFAGSDRSNEQFF. Full variable domain (outside the CDR3, taken from reference TRBV7-9 and TRBJ2-1): DTGVSQNPRHKITKRGQNVTFRCDPISEHNRLYWYRQTLGQGPEFLTYFQNEAQLEKSRLLSDRFSAERPKGSFSTLEIQRTEQGDSAMYLCASFAGSDRSNEQFFGPGTRLTVL.

The CDR3 spells CASRVAPQETQYF. For the CDR3, the DNA is TGTGCCAGCAGAGTAGCGCCTCAAGAGACCCAGTACTTC. This chain links TRBV2 with TRBJ2-5, with D possibly TRBD2 on 5 matching bases. CDR1 is SNHLY, CDR2 FYNNEI, per germline. With 6 bases removed from V and 2 bases from J, the gap between germline ends came to 10 bases. This CDR3 is built from 13 residues.

This clone was detected only once. The J gene is TRBJ2-5, the V gene TRBV30; TRBD2 matches 11 bases. The J segment lost 1 base and the V segment lost 7 bases, leaving 5 bases of the junction unmatched. The V gene's germline CDR1 is GTSNPN and CDR2 SVGIG (reference sequence). The CDR3 length is 14 residues. The CDR3 here is CASTGTSGQETQYF. CDR3 sequence (DNA): TGTGCCTCAACTGGGACTAGCGGCCAAGAGACCCAGTACTTC.

The chain has TRBV27 and TRBJ2-7, with 11 bases that match TRBD2. V dropped 5 bases and J dropped 4; count of bases not matched to a gene: 13. CDR3 length: 17 amino acids. CDR1 and CDR2 (germline): MNHEY, SMNVEV (reference sequence). CDR3 bases: TGTGCCAGCAGTGAGCTTCATAGCGGGAGGGCCGGGTACGAGCAGTACTTC. As protein: CASSELHSGRAGYEQYF.

This clone occurred a few times. The gene calls are TRBV30 and TRBJ2-5; no firm D call. The CDR3 has 12 residues. V was shortened by 4 bases and J by 5 bases, with 11 bases between the two germline ends. Germline V gene sequence: CDR1 GTSNPN, CDR2 SVGIG (reference sequence). The CDR3 DNA reads TGTGCCTGGACGGTCTCCTGGGAGACCCAGTACTTC. Protein sequence: CAWTVSWETQYF.

Only a few counts were recorded for this clone. J is TRBJ2-3 and V is TRBV11-2; D is unresolved. CDR1 is SGHAT and CDR2 is FQNNGV in the germline V gene. The CDR3 covers 12 residues. V shed 5 bases and J shed 5 bases, with 8 bases lying between them. CDR3 in DNA: TGTGCCAGCAGCACTCTCGGAGATACGCAGTATTTT. Encoded protein: CASSTLGDTQYF.

In its sample, this clone was seen a few times. The CDR3 protein is CAWSVLMGELFF. CDR3 DNA: TGTGCCTGGAGTGTACTTATGGGGGAGCTGTTTTTT. The chain joins TRBV30 to TRBJ2-2; no clear D gene. CDR1 and CDR2 from the germline V gene are GTSNPN and SVGIG (reference sequence). The CDR3 has 12 amino acids. V lost 0 bases and J 8 bases, leaving 7 bases between the germline ends.

The chain recombines TRBV10-3 with TRBJ2-1; D call uncertain. The CDR3 runs to 14 residues. Germline V lookup: CDR1 ENHRY, CDR2 SYGVKD. V lost 11 bases and J lost 4, with 18 bases in between. The chain's CDR3 is CAAQGQDGYNEQFF. In DNA form, the CDR3 reads TGTGCCGCCCAAGGCCAGGACGGTTACAATGAGCAGTTCTTC.

This clone has a handful of counts. The chain links TRBV30 to TRBJ2-7; D unresolved. Germline CDR1 GTSNPN, CDR2 SVGIG (reference sequence). This CDR3 contains 14 residues. V lost 0 bases to trimming and J lost 6 bases, with 15 bases between them. The CDR3 protein is CAWSVPHTKGEQYF. CDR3 DNA sequence: TGTGCCTGGAGTGTACCACACACTAAAGGCGAGCAGTACTTC.

This clone was observed a single time. The gene calls are TRBV6-5 and TRBJ2-1, with no clear D. Germline-derived CDR1 and CDR2 are MNHEY and SVGAGI. The CDR3 is 13 residues long. Trimming removed 2 bases at V and 5 bases at J, with 7 bases between. This chain's CDR3 is CASSYPPNNEQFF. CDR3 in DNA: TGTGCCAGCAGTTACCCCCCGAACAATGAGCAGTTCTTC.

The genes are TRBV30 and TRBJ2-1; 12 bases are a match to TRBD2. The CDR3 has 15 residues. Germline-derived CDR1 and CDR2 are GTSNPN and SVGIG (reference sequence). J was trimmed by 4 bases and V by 1 base; bases with no gene match: 2. Here the CDR3 reads CAWSGGLAGYNEQFF. The CDR3, as DNA: TGTGCCTGGAGTGGAGGACTAGCGGGGTACAATGAGCAGTTCTTC.

This chain connects TRBV19 to TRBJ1-3, with D possibly TRBD1 on 5 matching bases. This CDR3 region has 13 residues. The V and J ends lost 7 bases and 3 bases respectively, with 10 bases between them. Germline V gene lookup returns CDR1 LNHDA and CDR2 SQIVND (reference sequence). The CDR3 spells CASTYRLGNTIYF. The CDR3, as DNA: TGTGCCAGTACATACAGGCTTGGAAACACCATATATTTT. The full variable domain, completed using reference TRBV19 and TRBJ1-3, is DGGITQSPKYLFRKEGQNVTLSCEQNLNHDAMYWYRQDPGQGLRLIYYSQIVNDFQKGDIAEGYSVSREKKESFPLTVTSAQKNPTAFYLCASTYRLGNTIYFGEGSWLTVV.

This chain joins TRBV7-9 and TRBJ1-3; tentative D call: TRBD1 (5 bases). Germline CDR1 is SEHNR and CDR2 is FQNEAQ (reference sequence). The CDR3 is made up of 14 amino acids. V was shortened by 3 bases and J by 7 bases, with 13 bases between the two germline ends. CDR3 loop: CASSLRDVGNTIYF. CDR3 DNA: TGTGCCAGCAGCTTGAGGGACGTGGGGAACACCATATATTTT.

The J gene is TRBJ2-1, the V gene TRBV7-2; 8 bases align to TRBD1. CDR1 and CDR2 from the germline V gene are SGHTA and FQGNSA. This CDR3 has 15 residues. V shed 6 bases, J shed 6 bases, and the junction held 10 bases outside the gene matches. CDR3 sequence (DNA): TGTGCCAGCAGATTGGACAGGGAGTGGGGCAATGAGCAGTTCTTC. Amino acids: CASRLDREWGNEQFF.

The chain couples TRBV5-1 to TRBJ2-2; no firm D call. This CDR3 spans 14 amino acids. The ends were cut back, 1 base at V and 0 bases at J, with 4 bases in the middle. Germline V lookup: CDR1 SGHRS, CDR2 YFSETQ. The CDR3 loop reads CASSLLANTGELFF. The CDR3 nucleotides read TGCGCCAGCAGCTTGCTAGCGAACACCGGGGAGCTGTTTTTT.

The V gene is TRBV15, the J gene TRBJ2-3, with D possibly TRBD2 on 5 matching bases. In germline, CDR1 is LNHNV, CDR2 YYDKDF (reference sequence). Trimming removed 6 bases from V and 0 bases from J, with 10 bases in between. The CDR3 contains 14 residues. Here the CDR3 DNA reads TGTGCCACCAGGATCAGCGGTAGCACAGATACGCAGTATTTT. Amino acids: CATRISGSTDTQYF.

V is TRBV2 and J is TRBJ1-2; D is unclear. Germline V gene data show CDR1 as SNHLY and CDR2 as FYNNEI. The CDR3 consists of 17 residues. V was trimmed by 3 bases and J by 5 bases, leaving 22 bases between them. The CDR3 nucleotides are TGTGCCAGCAGTGATTCGTACCGGGAGTTTGCGCTATATGGCTACACCTTC. It encodes CASSDSYREFALYGYTF.

The V gene is TRBV30, the J gene TRBJ2-1; 12 bases are a match to TRBD2. V was pared by 2 bases and J by 3 bases, with 2 bases of the junction left unmatched. CDR3 size: 15 residues. Germline V gene lookup returns CDR1 GTSNPN and CDR2 SVGIG (reference sequence). The CDR3 coding sequence is TGTGCCTGGAGTCCGACTAGCGGGAGCTACAATGAGCAGTTCTTC. The encoded protein is CAWSPTSGSYNEQFF.

This clone was picked up one time. The V gene is TRBV28, the J gene TRBJ2-7, with 16 bases identical to TRBD2. CDR1 MDHEN and CDR2 SYDVKM come from the germline V gene. CDR3 length: 16 amino acids. Germline trimming cut 6 bases from V and 5 bases from J; bases unmatched to any gene: 7. This CDR3 is CASSSEGLAGGHEQYF. For the CDR3, the DNA is TGTGCCAGCAGCTCCGAGGGACTAGCGGGAGGGCACGAGCAGTACTTC.

This clone was seen a few times. V and J are TRBV30 and TRBJ2-4, with 8 bases lining up with TRBD2. V was pared by 0 bases and J by 5 bases, with 6 bases of the junction left unmatched. The CDR3 is 15 residues long. The germline V gene encodes CDR1 GTSNPN and CDR2 SVGIG (reference sequence). The CDR3 DNA reads TGTGCCTGGAGTGTGAGAGCCGGGGGGGAAAACATTCAGTACTTC. This codes for CAWSVRAGGENIQYF.

This clone occurred a few times. The chain carries TRBV19 and TRBJ2-7; 13 bases match TRBD2. V shed 4 bases, J shed 6 bases, and the junction held 3 bases outside the gene matches. In germline, CDR1 is LNHDA, CDR2 SQIVND (reference sequence). CDR3 length equals 14 residues. CDR3 amino acids: CASSTTSGRFEQYF. CDR3 in DNA: TGTGCCAGTAGTACGACTAGCGGGAGGTTCGAGCAGTACTTC.

This clone was seen only a few times. The V and J genes are TRBV4-2 and TRBJ2-3, with TRBD2 matching over 8 bases. This CDR3 has 17 amino acids. V trimming: 1 base; J trimming: 2 bases; junction bases outside the gene matches: 8. From germline, CDR1 is LGHNA and CDR2 YNFKEQ. The CDR3 protein is CASSQVGQRGTTDTQYF. DNA for the CDR3: TGTGCCAGCAGCCAAGTTGGGCAGCGGGGGACCACAGATACGCAGTATTTT.

The V and J genes are TRBV4-2 and TRBJ2-1, with a weak D call TRBD2 (6 bases). The CDR3 is 15 residues long. Trimming took off 0 bases at V and 6 bases at J, with 12 bases between the two ends. Looked up from germline, CDR1 is LGHNA and CDR2 is YNFKEQ. The CDR3 spells CASSQDYGGFNEQFF. CDR3 nucleotides: TGTGCCAGCAGCCAAGATTACGGGGGTTTCAATGAGCAGTTCTTC.

The chain couples TRBV5-6 to TRBJ1-2; maybe TRBD1 (5 bases). Trimming stripped 4 bases from V and 7 bases from J, with 14 bases between. CDR3 length: 13 amino acids. Germline V gene sequence: CDR1 SGHDT, CDR2 YYEEEE. The CDR3 nucleotides are TGTGCCAGCAGCCCCCAGGGACGGCGTGGCTACACCTTC. Encoded protein: CASSPQGRRGYTF.

In this sample, this clone turned up once. J is TRBJ2-5 and V is TRBV2, with unresolved D. The germline CDR1 and CDR2 sequences are SNHLY and FYNNEI. V was shortened by 4 bases and J by 4 bases, with 10 bases between the two germline ends. The CDR3 has 13 residues. CDR3 sequence (DNA): TGTGCCAGCAGTGTAAACCTGCGAGAGACCCAGTACTTC. As protein: CASSVNLRETQYF.

The chain couples TRBV5-1 to TRBJ2-7, with TRBD1 identical over 7 bases. Germline CDR1 reads SGHRS; CDR2 reads YFSETQ. After removal of 4 bases from V and 6 bases from J, the junction contained 10 bases not matched to a gene. The CDR3 extends over 14 amino acids. The CDR3 region has the DNA TGCGCCAGCAGCGTGGCCGGGACAGACTTCGAGCAGTACTTC. This translates into CASSVAGTDFEQYF.

This clone was picked up a small number of times. This chain links TRBV2 with TRBJ2-5; tentative D call: TRBD1 (5 bases). Trimming removed 7 bases from V and 3 bases from J, with 18 bases in between. The V gene's germline CDR1 is SNHLY and CDR2 FYNNEI. This CDR3 is built from 15 residues. The CDR3 coding sequence is TGTGCCAGCACTGGGCAGGGCCAGATGAAAGAGACCCAGTACTTC. It translates to CASTGQGQMKETQYF.

This clone was seen a single time. The chain carries TRBV29-1 and TRBJ2-6; the D is unclear. The CDR3 sequence is 13 residues long. Germline V CDR1 and CDR2: SQVTM, ANQGSEA. V was clipped by 7 bases and J by 0 bases, with 7 bases between them. CDR3 region: CSGSGSGANVLTF. In DNA, the CDR3 is TGCAGCGGCTCCGGCTCTGGGGCCAACGTCCTGACTTTC.

The genes are TRBV4-1 and TRBJ1-6; no firm D call. Trimming took 0 bases from V and 7 from J, leaving 7 bases between them. The CDR3 consists of 14 residues. Germline V gene sequence: CDR1 MGHRA, CDR2 YSYEKL. CDR3 amino acids: CASSQDGGNSPLHF. In DNA form, the CDR3 reads TGCGCCAGCAGCCAAGACGGCGGAAATTCACCCCTCCACTTT.

V usage is TRBV7-8 and J usage is TRBJ2-5; D possibly corresponds to TRBD2 (5 bases). This CDR3 region has 17 residues. The V end lost 1 base, the J end lost 5 bases, and 20 bases lay between the germline ends. Germline assignment: CDR1 SGHVS and CDR2 FQNEAQ. Here the CDR3 DNA reads TGTGCCAGCAGCTTAGGGGTACTAGGCCTGCTCAGGGAGACCCAGTACTTC. Encoded protein: CASSLGVLGLLRETQYF.

J is TRBJ2-5 and V is TRBV5-1; 11 bases agree with TRBD2. The length of the CDR3 is 15 residues. The V gene's germline CDR1 is SGHRS and CDR2 YFSETQ. The V gene end was trimmed by 4 bases and the J gene end by 3 bases; junction bases not matched to a gene: 5. As DNA, the CDR3 is TGCGCCAGCAGCGGAGGGACTAGCGGAAAAGAGACCCAGTACTTC. Translating gives CASSGGTSGKETQYF. The entire variable domain, with the rest obtained from reference TRBV5-1 and TRBJ2-5, is as follows: KAGVTQTPRYLIKTRGQQVTLSCSPISGHRSVSWYQQTPGQGLQFLFEYFSETQRNKGNFPGRFSGRQFSNSRSEMNVSTLELGDSALYLCASSGGTSGKETQYFGPGTRLLVL.

The chain couples TRBV30 to TRBJ2-7; TRBD2 is a possible D gene (5 bases). This CDR3 is built from 12 residues. The germline V and J ends were trimmed by 7 bases and 3 bases, with 13 bases remaining between them. Germline CDR1 reads GTSNPN; CDR2 reads SVGIG (reference sequence). The chain's CDR3 is CASQSGSYEQYF. CDR3 sequence (DNA): TGTGCCTCCCAATCGGGGAGCTACGAGCAGTACTTC.